The clone carrying this T cell receptor (beta chain) was observed once. The ends lost 6 bases at V and 5 bases at J; junction bases unmatched: 7. Germline values: CDR1 LNHDA, CDR2 SQIVND (reference sequence). The CDR3 has 14 amino acids. The sample is drawn from a study of blood T cell repertoires in COVID-19. Overall study: Collection of acute and convalescent COVID-19 samples took place in the United States, Italy and Spain. T cells, B-cell-depleted T cells, or PBMCs supplied cDNA or gDNA.

Per the original data handling: Estimates of nucleated cell counts were drawn from the amplification of reference gene primers. The repertoire was sequenced with immunoSEQ multiplex PCR; TCRdb's copy has only in-frame clones and lacks some. That table is the source of V, J and clone size, and D and trimming were worked out from the DNA. Among under 45,000 clones listed, around 85% were seen once. Material for sequencing was peripheral blood. The genes are TRBV19 and TRBJ1-1, with 9 bases aligning to TRBD1. This clonotype was sampled from a human donor with acute or convalescent COVID-19. The donor label of this sample is uncertain. The CDR3 DNA reads as TGTGCCAGTAGGGGGGACAGGGTGGAAACTGAAGCTTTCTTT. Translated, it gives CASRGDRVETEAFF.